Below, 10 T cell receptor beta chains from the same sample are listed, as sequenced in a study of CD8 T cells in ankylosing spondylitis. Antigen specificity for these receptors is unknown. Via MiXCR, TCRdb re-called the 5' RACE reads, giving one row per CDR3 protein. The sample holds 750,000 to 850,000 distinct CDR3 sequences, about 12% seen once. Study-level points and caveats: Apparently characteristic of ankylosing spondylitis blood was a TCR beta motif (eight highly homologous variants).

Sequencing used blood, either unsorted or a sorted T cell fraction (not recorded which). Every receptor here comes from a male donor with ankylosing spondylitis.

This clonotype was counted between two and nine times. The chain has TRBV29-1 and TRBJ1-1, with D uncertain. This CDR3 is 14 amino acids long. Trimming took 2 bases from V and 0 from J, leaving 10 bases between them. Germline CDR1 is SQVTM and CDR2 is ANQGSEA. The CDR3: CSVELWAMNTEAFF. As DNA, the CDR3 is TGCAGCGTTGAACTCTGGGCCATGAACACTGAAGCTTTCTTT.

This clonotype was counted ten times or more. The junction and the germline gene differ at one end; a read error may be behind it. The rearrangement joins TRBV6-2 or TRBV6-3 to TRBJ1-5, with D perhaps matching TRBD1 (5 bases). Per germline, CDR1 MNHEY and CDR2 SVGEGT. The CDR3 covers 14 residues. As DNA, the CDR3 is TGTGCCAGCAGTCAGGGAGGTGGCAAGCAGCCCCAGCATTTT. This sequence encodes CASSQGGGKQPQHF.

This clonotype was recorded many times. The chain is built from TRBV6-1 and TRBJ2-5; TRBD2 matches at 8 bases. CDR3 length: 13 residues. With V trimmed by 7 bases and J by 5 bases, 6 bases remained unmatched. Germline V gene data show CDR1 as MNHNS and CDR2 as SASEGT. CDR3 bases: TGTGCCAGCACCGCACCGGGAGGGGAGACCCAGTACTTC. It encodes CASTAPGGETQYF.

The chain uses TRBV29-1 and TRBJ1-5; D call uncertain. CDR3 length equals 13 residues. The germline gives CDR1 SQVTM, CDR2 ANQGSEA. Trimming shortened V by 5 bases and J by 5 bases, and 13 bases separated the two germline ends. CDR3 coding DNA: TGCAGCGTTAGGACGGCGGGCGATCAGCCCCAGCATTTT. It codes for CSVRTAGDQPQHF.

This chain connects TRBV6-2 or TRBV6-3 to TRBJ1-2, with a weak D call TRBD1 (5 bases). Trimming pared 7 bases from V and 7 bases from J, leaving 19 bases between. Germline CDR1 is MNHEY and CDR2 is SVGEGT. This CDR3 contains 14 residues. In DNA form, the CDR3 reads TGTGCCAGCACCATGCACGGGACCAATAGTGGCTACACCTTC. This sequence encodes CASTMHGTNSGYTF.

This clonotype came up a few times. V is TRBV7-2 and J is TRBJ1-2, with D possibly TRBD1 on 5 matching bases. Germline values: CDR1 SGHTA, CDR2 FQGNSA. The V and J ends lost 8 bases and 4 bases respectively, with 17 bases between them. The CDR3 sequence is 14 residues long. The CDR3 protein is CASAWPREGYGYTF. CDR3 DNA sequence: TGTGCCAGCGCTTGGCCCAGGGAAGGCTATGGCTACACCTTC.

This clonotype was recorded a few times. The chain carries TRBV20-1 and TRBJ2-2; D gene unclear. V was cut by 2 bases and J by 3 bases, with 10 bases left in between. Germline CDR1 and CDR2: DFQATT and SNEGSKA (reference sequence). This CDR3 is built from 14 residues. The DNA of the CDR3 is TGCAGTGCTAGATCCCCTGTTCACACCGGGGAGCTGTTTTTT. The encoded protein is CSARSPVHTGELFF.

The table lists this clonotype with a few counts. CDR3 residues: CASNLIDPQGPEAFF. As DNA, the CDR3 is TGTGCCAGCAACCTTATTGACCCGCAGGGGCCTGAAGCTTTCTTT. This rearrangement joins TRBV28 to TRBJ1-1; D perhaps matches TRBD1 (6 bases). The CDR3 runs to 15 residues. Germline loops: CDR1 MDHEN, CDR2 SYDVKM. Trimming took 7 bases from V and 6 from J, leaving 21 bases between them.

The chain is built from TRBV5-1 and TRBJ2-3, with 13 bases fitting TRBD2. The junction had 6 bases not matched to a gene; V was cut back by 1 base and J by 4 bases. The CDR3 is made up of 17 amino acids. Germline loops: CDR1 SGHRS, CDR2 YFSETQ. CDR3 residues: CASSLFGLAGVADTQYF. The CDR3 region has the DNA TGCGCCAGCAGCTTGTTTGGACTAGCGGGAGTCGCAGATACGCAGTATTTT.

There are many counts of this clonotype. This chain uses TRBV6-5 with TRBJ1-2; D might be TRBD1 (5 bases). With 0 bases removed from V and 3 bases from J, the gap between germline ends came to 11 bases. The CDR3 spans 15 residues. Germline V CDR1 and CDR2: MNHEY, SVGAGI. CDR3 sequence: CASSYSIEQDYGYTF. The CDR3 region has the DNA TGTGCCAGCAGTTACTCGATTGAACAGGACTATGGCTACACCTTC.